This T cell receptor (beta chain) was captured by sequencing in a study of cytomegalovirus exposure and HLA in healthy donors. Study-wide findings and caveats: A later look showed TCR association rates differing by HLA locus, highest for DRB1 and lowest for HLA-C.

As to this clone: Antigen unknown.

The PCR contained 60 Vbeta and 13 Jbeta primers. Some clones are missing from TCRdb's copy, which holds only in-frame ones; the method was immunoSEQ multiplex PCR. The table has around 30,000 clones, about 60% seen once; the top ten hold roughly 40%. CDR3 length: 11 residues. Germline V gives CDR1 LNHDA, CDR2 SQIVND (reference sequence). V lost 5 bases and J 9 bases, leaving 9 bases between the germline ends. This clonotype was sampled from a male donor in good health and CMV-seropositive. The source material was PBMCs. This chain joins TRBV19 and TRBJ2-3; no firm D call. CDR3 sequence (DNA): TGTGCCAGTAGTTCTGGTCGGACGCAGTATTTT. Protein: CASSSGRTQYF.